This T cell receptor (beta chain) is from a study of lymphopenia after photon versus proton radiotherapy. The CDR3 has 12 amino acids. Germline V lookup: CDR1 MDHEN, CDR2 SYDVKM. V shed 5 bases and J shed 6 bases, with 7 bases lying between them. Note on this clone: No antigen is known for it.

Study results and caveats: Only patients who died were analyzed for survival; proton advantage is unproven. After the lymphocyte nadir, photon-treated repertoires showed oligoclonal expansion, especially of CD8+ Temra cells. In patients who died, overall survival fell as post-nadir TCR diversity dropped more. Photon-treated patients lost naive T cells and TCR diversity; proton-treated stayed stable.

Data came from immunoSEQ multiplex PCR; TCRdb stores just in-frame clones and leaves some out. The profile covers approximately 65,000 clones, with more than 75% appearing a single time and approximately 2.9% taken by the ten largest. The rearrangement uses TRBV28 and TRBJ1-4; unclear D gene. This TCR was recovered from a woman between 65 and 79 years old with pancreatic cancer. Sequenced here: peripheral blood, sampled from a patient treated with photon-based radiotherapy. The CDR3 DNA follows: TGTGCCAGCAGTCCCCCGTATGAAAAACTGTTTTTT. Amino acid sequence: CASSPPYEKLFF. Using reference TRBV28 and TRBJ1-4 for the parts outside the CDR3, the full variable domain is DVKVTQSSRYLVKRTGEKVFLECVQDMDHENMFWYRQDPGLGLRLIYFSYDVKMKEKGDIPEGYSVSREKKERFSLILESASTNQTSMYLCASSPPYEKLFFGSGTQLSVL.